What follows is one T cell receptor beta chain and its context. The data are from a study of blood T cell repertoires in COVID-19. The CDR3 has 13 residues. With 5 bases removed from V and 6 bases from J, the gap between germline ends came to 16 bases. Germline V CDR1 and CDR2: SQVTM, ANQGSEA. The assay was immunoSEQ multiplex PCR, and TCRdb's table has in-frame clones only and misses some. The data contain some 320,000 clones, roughly 86% of them seen just once; the ten biggest clones take up roughly 11%. The V and J genes are TRBV29-1 and TRBJ1-2; TRBD1 is a possible D gene (5 bases). Sample: peripheral blood. The TCR originated in a woman in her 30s with COVID-19, enrolled during active disease. The CDR3 loop reads CSVRRGEGDGYTF. CDR3 DNA: TGCAGCGTTAGGAGGGGCGAGGGAGATGGCTACACCTTC.